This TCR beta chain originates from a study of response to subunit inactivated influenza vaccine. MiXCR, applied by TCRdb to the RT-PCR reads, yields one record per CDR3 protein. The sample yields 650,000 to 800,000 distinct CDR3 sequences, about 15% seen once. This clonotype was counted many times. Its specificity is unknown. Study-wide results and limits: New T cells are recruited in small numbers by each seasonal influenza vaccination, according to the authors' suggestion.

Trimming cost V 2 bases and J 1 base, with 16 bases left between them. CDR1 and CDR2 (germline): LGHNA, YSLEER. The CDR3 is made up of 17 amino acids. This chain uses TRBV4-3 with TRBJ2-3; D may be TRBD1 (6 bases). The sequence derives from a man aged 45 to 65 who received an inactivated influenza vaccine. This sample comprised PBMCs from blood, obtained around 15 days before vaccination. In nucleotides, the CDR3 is TGCGCCAGCAGCCAATCCTCGACAGGAGTGGGCACAGATACGCAGTATTTT. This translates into CASSQSSTGVGTDTQYF.